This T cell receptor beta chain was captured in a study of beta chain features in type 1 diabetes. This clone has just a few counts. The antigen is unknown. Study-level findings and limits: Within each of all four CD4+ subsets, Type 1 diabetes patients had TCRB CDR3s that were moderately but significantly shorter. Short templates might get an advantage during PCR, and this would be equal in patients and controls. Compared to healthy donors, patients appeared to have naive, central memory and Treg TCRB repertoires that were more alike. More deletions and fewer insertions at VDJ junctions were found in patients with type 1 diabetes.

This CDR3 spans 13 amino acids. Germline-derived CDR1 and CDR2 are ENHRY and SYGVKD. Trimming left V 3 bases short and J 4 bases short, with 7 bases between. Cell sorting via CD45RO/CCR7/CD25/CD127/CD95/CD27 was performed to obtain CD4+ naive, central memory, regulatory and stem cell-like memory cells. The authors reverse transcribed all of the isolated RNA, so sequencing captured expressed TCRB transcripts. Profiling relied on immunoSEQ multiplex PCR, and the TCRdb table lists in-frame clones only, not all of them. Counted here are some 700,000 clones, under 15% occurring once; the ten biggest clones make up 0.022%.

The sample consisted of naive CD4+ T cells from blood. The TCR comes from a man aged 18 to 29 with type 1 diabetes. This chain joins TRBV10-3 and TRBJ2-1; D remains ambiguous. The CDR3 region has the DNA TGTGCCATCAGTGATCTGGGATACAATGAGCAGTTCTTC. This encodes CAISDLGYNEQFF.